This T cell receptor beta chain came from a study of T-cell reconstitution after alpha-beta-depleted transplantation in children. Study-wide results and caveats: About two months after transplant, alpha-beta T cells reportedly came from several hundred expanded graft clones. Recipient T cells and thymic progenitors that survived were the source of the high TCRbeta diversity seen at day 60 in some patients. From newly produced T cells came most of the T-cell counts and diversity one year after transplant.

With regard to this clonotype: As yet, its antigen is unknown.

Unique molecular identifiers were built into the TCRbeta library. TCRdb recomputed calls from the PCR reads with MiXCR, one row per CDR3 protein. Of 90,000 to 100,000 distinct CDR3 sequences listed, 23% are singletons. The germline V gene has CDR1 MDHEN and CDR2 SYDVKM. There are 14 residues in the CDR3. V was trimmed by 5 bases and J by 5 bases, leaving 16 bases between them. This chain connects TRBV28 to TRBJ2-7; tentatively, D is TRBD1 (6 bases). Sequencing was performed on PBMCs, taken before TCRalphabeta/CD19-depleted stem cell transplant. The receptor comes from a boy between 2 and 10 years old with acute lymphoblastic leukemia, due to receive a stem cell transplant. CDR3 in amino acids: CASSTRRGNHEQYF. DNA of the CDR3: TGTGCCAGCAGTACCCGAAGGGGGAACCACGAGCAGTACTTC.